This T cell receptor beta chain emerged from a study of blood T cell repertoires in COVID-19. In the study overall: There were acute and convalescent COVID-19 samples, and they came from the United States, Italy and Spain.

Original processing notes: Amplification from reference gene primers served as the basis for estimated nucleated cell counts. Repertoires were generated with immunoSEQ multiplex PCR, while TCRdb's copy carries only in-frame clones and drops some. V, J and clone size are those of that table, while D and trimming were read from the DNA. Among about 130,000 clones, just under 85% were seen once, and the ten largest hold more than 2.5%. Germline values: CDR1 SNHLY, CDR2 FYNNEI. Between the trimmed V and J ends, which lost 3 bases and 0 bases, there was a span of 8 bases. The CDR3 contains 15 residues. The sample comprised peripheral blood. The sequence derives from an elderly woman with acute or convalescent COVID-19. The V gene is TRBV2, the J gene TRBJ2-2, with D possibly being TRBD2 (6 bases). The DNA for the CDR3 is TGTGCCAGCAGTGAGGGACTGCCGAACACCGGGGAGCTGTTTTTT. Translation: CASSEGLPNTGELFF.